This T cell receptor (beta chain) appears in the sequencing data of a study of blood T cells in healthy people across ages. Study outcomes and limitations: Significant beta diversity loss was already apparent by age approximately 40, declining roughly linearly. Strong correlation linked observed beta diversity and percent naive T cells.

The second PCR ran roughly 7 to 11 cycles with a sample-barcoded 5' primer and J-beta primers. Each CDR3 protein is one row after TCRdb ran MiXCR on the 5' RACE reads. The sample carries under 2 million distinct CDR3 sequences, around 36% recorded once. The CDR3 sequence is 13 residues long. From germline, CDR1 is WSHSY and CDR2 SAAADI. V was pared by 6 bases and J by 3 bases, with 9 bases between. Worth noting for this clonotype: What it recognizes is unknown.

In each sample, at least 6.5 million PBMCs were isolated. At least 5.5 micrograms of total RNA were extracted per sample. The clonotype comes from a woman younger than 45 in good health. Sequencing was carried out using blood. This chain links TRBV10-2 with TRBJ2-1; no definite D call. The chain's CDR3 is CASRRPDYNEQFF. CDR3 bases: TGCGCCAGCAGACGGCCCGACTACAATGAGCAGTTCTTC.